This T cell receptor beta chain was observed in a study of CD8 T cells in Susac syndrome. Findings of the study overall: The study acknowledged a relatively small number of individuals in its TCR sequencing and HLA analysis.

To note about this clonotype: Its antigen remains unknown.

The RNA input was 0.5 to 1 ug, and it was reverse transcribed with random hexamers. MiXCR, run by TCRdb on the immunoSEQ multiplex PCR reads, gives a single entry per CDR3 protein. This sample has approximately 160,000 distinct CDR3 sequences, with approximately 92% found just once. Sequencing used CD4+ T cells from PBMCs. The receptor's source is a human donor in good health.

As DNA, the CDR3 is TGTGCCATCAGAGGACAGGGGGCAAACCTCGCGAACACCGGGGAGCTGTTTTTT. Translating it yields CAIRGQGANLANTGELFF. The chain joins TRBV10-3 to TRBJ2-2; 11 bases agree with TRBD1. The germline V gene encodes CDR1 ENHRY and CDR2 SYGVKD. V lost 6 bases to trimming and J lost 0 bases; unmatched junction nucleotides: 9. The CDR3 has 18 amino acids.